A single sample gave rise to the 17 T cell receptor beta chains below, sequenced in a study of beta chain features in type 1 diabetes. Expressed TCRB transcripts were sequenced because the entire RNA isolate underwent reverse transcription. Method: immunoSEQ multiplex PCR; TCRdb's copy keeps in-frame clones and lacks some. The data contain some 44,000 clones, roughly 56% of them singletons. Sequencing used Tregs from blood. The source is a woman aged 18-29 years in good health.

This clone was found a few times. V usage is TRBV19 and J usage is TRBJ2-1; 7 bases line up with TRBD2. J lost 1 base, V lost 7 bases, and 4 bases had no gene match. The V gene's germline CDR1 is LNHDA and CDR2 SQIVND (reference sequence). The CDR3 sequence is 14 residues long. CDR3 nucleotide sequence: TGTGCCAGTAAGGCTAGCGGATCCTACAATGAGCAGTTCTTC. Residues: CASKASGSYNEQFF.

The rearrangement uses TRBV5-1 and TRBJ1-5, with a weak D call TRBD1 (6 bases). Trimming stripped 2 bases from V and 8 bases from J, with 11 bases between. This CDR3 region has 13 residues. Germline loops: CDR1 SGHRS, CDR2 YFSETQ. CDR3 residues: CASSLEGVEPQHF. The CDR3 DNA is TGCGCCAGCAGCTTAGAGGGGGTTGAGCCCCAGCATTTT.

As for this clone: One junction end does not reproduce the germline sequence, and a read error may be involved. The V and J genes are TRBV7-7 and TRBJ2-2, with 10 bases identical to TRBD2. This CDR3 comprises 15 residues. From germline, CDR1 is SSHAT and CDR2 FNYEAQ (reference sequence). CDR3 sequence reads: CASSQAGGPDGELFF. For the CDR3, the DNA is TGTGCTAGCAGCCAAGCGGGAGGGCCGGACGGGGAGCTGTTTTTT.

The chain couples TRBV7-2 to TRBJ2-5; 10 nucleotides agree with TRBD2. Germline CDR1 reads SGHTA; CDR2 reads FQGNSA. The CDR3 is 17 residues long. Trimming took 1 base from V and 3 from J; bases not matched to a gene: 8. CDR3 residues: CASSLVEAGGLKETQYF. The CDR3 DNA sequence: TGTGCCAGCAGCTTAGTTGAAGCGGGAGGGCTAAAAGAGACCCAGTACTTC.

This chain links TRBV18 with TRBJ2-3; 13 bases fit TRBD2. The V gene end was trimmed by 4 bases and the J gene end by 3 bases; junction bases not matched to a gene: 4. Germline V gives CDR1 KGHSH, CDR2 LQKENI. The length of the CDR3 is 16 residues. In DNA, the CDR3 is TGTGCCAGCTCACTACTACTAGCGGGAGGGACAGATACGCAGTATTTT. Translating it yields CASSLLLAGGTDTQYF.

The chain joins TRBV30 to TRBJ2-2, with 7 nucleotides matching TRBD1. The CDR3 spans 15 residues. Per germline, CDR1 GTSNPN and CDR2 SVGIG (reference sequence). Trimming at V came to 1 base and at J to 4 bases, leaving 6 bases not matched to a gene. This chain's CDR3 is CAWSDQGVATGELFF. The CDR3 DNA sequence: TGTGCCTGGAGTGATCAGGGGGTGGCCACCGGGGAGCTGTTTTTT.

V gene TRBV11-2 combines with J gene TRBJ2-2; no clear D. Trimming stripped 5 bases from V and 1 base from J, with 5 bases between. The CDR3 consists of 13 residues. Germline V gives CDR1 SGHAT, CDR2 FQNNGV. CDR3: CASSRRNTGELFF. The CDR3 DNA reads TGTGCCAGCAGCCGGAGGAACACCGGGGAGCTGTTTTTT. The full variable domain, with the rest looked up from reference TRBV11-2 and TRBJ2-2, is EAGVAQSPRYKIIEKRQSVAFWCNPISGHATLYWYQQILGQGPKLLIQFQNNGVVDDSQLPKDRFSAERLKGVDSTLKIQPAKLEDSAVYLCASSRRNTGELFFGEGSRLTVL.

The gene calls are TRBV28 and TRBJ1-1; TRBD1 agrees at 10 bases. The CDR3 loop spans 16 amino acids. Germline V gene data show CDR1 as MDHEN and CDR2 as SYDVKM. V was pared by 11 bases and J by 1 base, with 13 bases of the junction left unmatched. The CDR3 coding sequence is TGTGCCGGCCGGACAGGGGGTAACGTCGGGAACACTGAAGCTTTCTTT. This translates into CAGRTGGNVGNTEAFF.

J is TRBJ2-5 and V is TRBV5-4, with D perhaps matching TRBD1 (6 bases). Trimming stripped 1 base from V and 5 bases from J, with 18 bases between. The germline V gene has CDR1 SGHNT and CDR2 YYREEE (reference sequence). The length of the CDR3 is 16 residues. CDR3 bases: TGTGCCAGCAGCTTGATCGAGGTAGCGAGGGGGGAGACCCAGTACTTC. This sequence encodes CASSLIEVARGETQYF. Based on the CDR3 plus reference TRBV5-4 and TRBJ2-5, the full variable domain is ETGVTQSPTHLIKTRGQQVTLRCSSQSGHNTVSWYQQALGQGPQFIFQYYREEENGRGNFPPRFSGLQFPNYSSELNVNALELDDSALYLCASSLIEVARGETQYFGPGTRLLVL.

The chain joins TRBV5-1 to TRBJ2-7; weak D call: TRBD1 (5 bases). V was pared by 5 bases and J by 0 bases, with 18 bases between. The CDR3 sequence is 16 residues long. The germline gives CDR1 SGHRS, CDR2 YFSETQ. Here the CDR3 reads CASRLKGQGYSYEQYF. The CDR3 bases are TGCGCCAGCAGGCTGAAGGGGCAGGGCTACTCCTACGAGCAGTACTTC.

The V and J genes are TRBV10-3 and TRBJ2-7; 12 nucleotides agree with TRBD2. The junction had 7 bases not matched to a gene; V was cut back by 6 bases and J by 1 base. Germline values: CDR1 ENHRY, CDR2 SYGVKD. The CDR3 runs to 16 residues. The CDR3 loop reads CAIRPPGLAGSYEQYF. CDR3 in DNA: TGTGCCATCAGACCCCCGGGACTAGCGGGTTCCTACGAGCAGTACTTC.

The J gene is TRBJ2-3, the V gene TRBV19; 14 bases are a match to TRBD2. This CDR3 region has 18 residues. V was clipped by 8 bases and J by 3 bases; unmatched bases: 13. The germline V gene has CDR1 LNHDA and CDR2 SQIVND (reference sequence). In DNA form, the CDR3 reads TGTGCCAGTTCCGGACACCGACTAGCGGGAGGGCGGACAGATACGCAGTATTTT. This encodes CASSGHRLAGGRTDTQYF.

V and J are TRBV7-3 and TRBJ2-1; TRBD1 matches at 7 bases. V trimming: 5 bases; J trimming: 1 base; junction bases outside the gene matches: 2. Germline V gene lookup returns CDR1 SGHTA and CDR2 FQGTGA. The CDR3 has 14 residues. The CDR3, as DNA: TGTGCCAGCAGCCCGGGACAGTCCTACAATGAGCAGTTCTTC. It codes for CASSPGQSYNEQFF. The full variable domain, its missing parts supplied by reference TRBV7-3 and TRBJ2-1, is GAGVSQTPSNKVTEKGKYVELRCDPISGHTALYWYRQSLGQGPEFLIYFQGTGAADDSGLPNDRFFAVRPEGSVSTLKIQRTERGDSAVYLCASSPGQSYNEQFFGPGTRLTVL.

The table lists this clone with a count of one. The chain employs TRBV28 and TRBJ2-1, with 9 nucleotides matching TRBD1. CDR3 length: 17 residues. V lost 1 base and J lost 5; bases outside the gene matches: 9. Germline V gene lookup returns CDR1 MDHEN and CDR2 SYDVKM. The CDR3 protein is CASSLFQRTGANNEQFF. The CDR3 region has the DNA TGTGCCAGCAGTTTATTTCAGAGGACAGGGGCTAACAATGAGCAGTTCTTC.

This clone showed up just a few times. This chain joins TRBV21-1 and TRBJ1-5; the D call in the table, TRBD1, was not verified against the DNA. TRBV21-1 is described as a pseudogene. This CDR3 has 19 amino acids. In DNA, the CDR3 is TGTGCCAGCACCTCCTTTGAAGGGGACAGGGGGAGATTCGGTCAGCCCCAGCATTTT. Translation: CASTSFEGDRGRFGQPQHF.

The rearrangement joins TRBV30 to TRBJ1-1; unclear D gene. The CDR3 is made up of 12 amino acids. Trimming removed 8 bases from V and 11 bases from J, with 21 bases in between. Germline V gene lookup returns CDR1 GTSNPN and CDR2 SVGIG (reference sequence). Here the CDR3 reads CARITVARRAFF. In nucleotides, the CDR3 is TGTGCCCGGATTACGGTAGCCCGGCGGGCTTTCTTT.

The rearrangement joins TRBV28 to TRBJ2-7; D is uncertain. Germline CDR1 reads MDHEN; CDR2 reads SYDVKM. Deletions cut 5 bases from V and 3 bases from J, with 17 bases between. The CDR3 is 15 amino acids. CDR3 region: CASSLLQNTYYEQYF. In DNA form, the CDR3 reads TGTGCCAGCAGTCTCTTACAGAATACCTACTACGAGCAGTACTTC.